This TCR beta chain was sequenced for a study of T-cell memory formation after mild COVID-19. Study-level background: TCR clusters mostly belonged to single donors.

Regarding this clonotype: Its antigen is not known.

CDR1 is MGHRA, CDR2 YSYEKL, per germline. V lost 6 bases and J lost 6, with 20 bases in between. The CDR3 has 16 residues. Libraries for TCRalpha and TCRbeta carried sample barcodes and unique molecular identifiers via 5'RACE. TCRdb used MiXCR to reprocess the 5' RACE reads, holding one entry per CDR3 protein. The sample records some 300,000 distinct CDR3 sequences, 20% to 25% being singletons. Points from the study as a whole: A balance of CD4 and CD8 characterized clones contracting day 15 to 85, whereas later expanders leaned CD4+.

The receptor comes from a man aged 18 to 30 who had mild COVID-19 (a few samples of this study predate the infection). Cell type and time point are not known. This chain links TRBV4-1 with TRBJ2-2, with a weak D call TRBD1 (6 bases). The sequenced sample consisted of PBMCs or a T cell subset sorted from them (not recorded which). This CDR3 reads CASRGANRVIAGELFF. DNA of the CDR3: TGCGCCAGCAGAGGTGCTAACAGGGTGATCGCCGGGGAGCTGTTTTTT.